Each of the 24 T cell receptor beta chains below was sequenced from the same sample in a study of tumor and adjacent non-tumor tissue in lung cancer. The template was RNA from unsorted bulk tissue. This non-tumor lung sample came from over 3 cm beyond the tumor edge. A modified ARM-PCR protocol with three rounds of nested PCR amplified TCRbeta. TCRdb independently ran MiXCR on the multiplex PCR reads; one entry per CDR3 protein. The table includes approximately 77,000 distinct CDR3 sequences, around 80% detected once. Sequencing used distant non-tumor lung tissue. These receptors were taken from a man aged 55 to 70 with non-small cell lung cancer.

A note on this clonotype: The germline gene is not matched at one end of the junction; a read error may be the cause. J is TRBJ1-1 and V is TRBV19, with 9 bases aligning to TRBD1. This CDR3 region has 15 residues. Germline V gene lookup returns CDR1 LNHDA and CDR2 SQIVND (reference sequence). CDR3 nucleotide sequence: TGTGCCAGTAGTATTGAGGGACAGGGTCAAACTGAAGTTTTCTTT. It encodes CASSIEGQGQTEVFF.

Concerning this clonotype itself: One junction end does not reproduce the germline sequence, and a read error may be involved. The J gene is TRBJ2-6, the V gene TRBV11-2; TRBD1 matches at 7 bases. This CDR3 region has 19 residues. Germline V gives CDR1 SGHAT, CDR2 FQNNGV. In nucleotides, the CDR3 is TGTGCCAGCAGCTTAGTTCCAAAGGACAGGCCCCTTGGGGCCAACGACCTGACTTTC. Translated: CASSLVPKDRPLGANDLTF.

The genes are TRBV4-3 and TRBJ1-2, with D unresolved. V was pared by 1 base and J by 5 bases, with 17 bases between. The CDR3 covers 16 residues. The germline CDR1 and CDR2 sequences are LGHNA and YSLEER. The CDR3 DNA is TGCGCCAGCAGCCAAGGTCACGCAGTGGACCCTTATGGCTACACCTTC. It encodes CASSQGHAVDPYGYTF.

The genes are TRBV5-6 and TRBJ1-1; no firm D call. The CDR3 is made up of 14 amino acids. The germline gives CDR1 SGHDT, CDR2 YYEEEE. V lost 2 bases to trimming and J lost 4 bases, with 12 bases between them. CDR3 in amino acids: CASSLEGKFTEAFF. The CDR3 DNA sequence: TGTGCCAGCAGCTTAGAAGGGAAGTTCACTGAAGCTTTCTTT. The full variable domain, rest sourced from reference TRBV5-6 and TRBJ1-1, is DAGVTQSPTHLIKTRGQQVTLRCSPKSGHDTVSWYQQALGQGPQFIFQYYEEEERQRGNFPDRFSGHQFPNYSSELNVNALLLGDSALYLCASSLEGKFTEAFFGQGTRLTVV.

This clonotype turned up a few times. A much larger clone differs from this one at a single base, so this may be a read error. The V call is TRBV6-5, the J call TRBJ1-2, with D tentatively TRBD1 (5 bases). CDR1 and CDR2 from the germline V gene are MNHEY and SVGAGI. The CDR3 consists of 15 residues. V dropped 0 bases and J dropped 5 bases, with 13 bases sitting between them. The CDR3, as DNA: TGTGCCAGCAGTTACTCGGATCAGGGTTGGTATGGCTACACCTTC. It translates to CASSYSDQGWYGYTF.

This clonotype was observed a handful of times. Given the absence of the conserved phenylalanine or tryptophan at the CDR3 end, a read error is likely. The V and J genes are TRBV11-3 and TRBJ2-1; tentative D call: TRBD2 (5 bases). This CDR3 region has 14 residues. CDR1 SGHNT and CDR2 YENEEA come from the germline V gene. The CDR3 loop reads CASSLVAPPSEQFL. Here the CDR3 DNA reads TGTGCCAGTAGCTTAGTTGCACCCCCTAGCGAGCAGTTCTTA.

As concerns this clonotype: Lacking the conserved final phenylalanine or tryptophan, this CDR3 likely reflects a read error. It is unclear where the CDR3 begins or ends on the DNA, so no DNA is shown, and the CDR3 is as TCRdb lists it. CDR3 sequence: CASSPNYSGRRHEQYL. The V and J genes are TRBV11-2 and TRBJ2-7; the tabulated D call, TRBD1, remains unverified against the DNA. Including both end residues, the CDR3 is 16 amino acids long. Germline V CDR1 and CDR2: SGHAT, FQNNGV.

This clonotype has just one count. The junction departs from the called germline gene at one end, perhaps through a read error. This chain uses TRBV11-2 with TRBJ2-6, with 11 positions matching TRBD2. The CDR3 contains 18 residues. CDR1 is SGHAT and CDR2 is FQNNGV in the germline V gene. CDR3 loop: CASRPTSGGATGVNDLTF. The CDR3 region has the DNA TGTGCCAGCAGACCAACTAGCGGGGGAGCCACTGGGGTCAACGACCTGACTTTC.

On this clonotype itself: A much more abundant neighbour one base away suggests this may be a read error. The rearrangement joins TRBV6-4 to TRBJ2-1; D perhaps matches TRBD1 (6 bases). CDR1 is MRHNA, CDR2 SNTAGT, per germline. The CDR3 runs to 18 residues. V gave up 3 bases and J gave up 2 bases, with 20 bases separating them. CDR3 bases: TGTGCCAGCAGTGAGTTCGCTAGGGGGAAAAGGACCTACAATGAGCAGTTCTTC. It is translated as CASSEFARGKRTYNEQFF.

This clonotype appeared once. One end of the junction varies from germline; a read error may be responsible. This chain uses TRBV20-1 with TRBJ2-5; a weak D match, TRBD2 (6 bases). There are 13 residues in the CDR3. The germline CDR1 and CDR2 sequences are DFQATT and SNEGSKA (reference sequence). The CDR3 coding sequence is TGCAGAGCTAGTATAAGGGCGGGGGAGACCCAGTACTTC. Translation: CRASIRAGETQYF.

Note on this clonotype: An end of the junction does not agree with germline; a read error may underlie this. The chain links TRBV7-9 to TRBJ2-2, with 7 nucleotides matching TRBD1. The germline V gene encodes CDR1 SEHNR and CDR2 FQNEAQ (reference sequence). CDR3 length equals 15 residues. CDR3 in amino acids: CVSSPRQGFTGELFF. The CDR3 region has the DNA TGTGTCAGCAGCCCCCGACAGGGCTTTACCGGGGAGCTGTTTTTT.

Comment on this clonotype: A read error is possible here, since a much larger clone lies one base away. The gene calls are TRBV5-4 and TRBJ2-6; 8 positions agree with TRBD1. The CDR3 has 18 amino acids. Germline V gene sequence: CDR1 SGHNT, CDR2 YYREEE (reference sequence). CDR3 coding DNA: TGTGCCAGCAGTGATGGACAGGGTCCACCGTCTGGGGCCAACCTCCTGACTTTC. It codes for CASSDGQGPPSGANLLTF.

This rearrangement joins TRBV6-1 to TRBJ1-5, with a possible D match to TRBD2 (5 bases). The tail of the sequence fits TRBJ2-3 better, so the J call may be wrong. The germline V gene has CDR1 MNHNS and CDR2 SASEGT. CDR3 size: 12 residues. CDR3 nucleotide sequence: TGTGCCAGCAGTGAGGGGAGTCAGCCCCAGTATTTT. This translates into CASSEGSQPQYF.

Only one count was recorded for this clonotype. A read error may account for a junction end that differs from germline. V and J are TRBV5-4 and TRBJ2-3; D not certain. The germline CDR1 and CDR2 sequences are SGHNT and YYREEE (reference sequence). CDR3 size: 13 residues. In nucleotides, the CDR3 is TGTGCCGGGCAGACGGTGGGAACAGATATGCAGTATTTT. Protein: CAGQTVGTDMQYF. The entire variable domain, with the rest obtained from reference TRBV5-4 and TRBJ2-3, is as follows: ETGVTQSPTHLIKTRGQQVTLRCSSQSGHNTVSWYQQALGQGPQFIFQYYREEENGRGNFPPRFSGLQFPNYSSELNVNALELDDSALYLCAGQTVGTDMQYFGPGTRLTVL.

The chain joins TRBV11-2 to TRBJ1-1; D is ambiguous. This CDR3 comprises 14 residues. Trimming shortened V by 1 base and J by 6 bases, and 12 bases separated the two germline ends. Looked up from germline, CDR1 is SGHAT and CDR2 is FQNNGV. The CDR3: CASSLVGMSAEAFF. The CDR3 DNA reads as TGTGCCAGCAGCTTAGTCGGGATGAGTGCTGAAGCTTTCTTT. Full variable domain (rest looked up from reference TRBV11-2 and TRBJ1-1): EAGVAQSPRYKIIEKRQSVAFWCNPISGHATLYWYQQILGQGPKLLIQFQNNGVVDDSQLPKDRFSAERLKGVDSTLKIQPAKLEDSAVYLCASSLVGMSAEAFFGQGTRLTVV.

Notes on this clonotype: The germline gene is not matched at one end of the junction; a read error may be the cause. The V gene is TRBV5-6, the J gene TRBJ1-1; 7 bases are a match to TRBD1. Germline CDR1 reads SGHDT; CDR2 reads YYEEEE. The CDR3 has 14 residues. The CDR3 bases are TGTGCCAGCAACCCGACAGGGATGGACACTGAAGTTTTCTTT. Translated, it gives CASNPTGMDTEVFF.

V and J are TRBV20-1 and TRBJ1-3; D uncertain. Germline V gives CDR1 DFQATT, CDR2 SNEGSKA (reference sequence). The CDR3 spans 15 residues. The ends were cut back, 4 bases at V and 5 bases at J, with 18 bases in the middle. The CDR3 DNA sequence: TGCAGTGCTATAGGTGGAGGCAGTGGTAGAAACACCATATATTTT. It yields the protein CSAIGGGSGRNTIYF.

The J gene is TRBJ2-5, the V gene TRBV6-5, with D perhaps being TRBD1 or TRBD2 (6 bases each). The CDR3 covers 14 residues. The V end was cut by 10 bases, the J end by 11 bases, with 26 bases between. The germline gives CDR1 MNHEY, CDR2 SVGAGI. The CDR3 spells CANRRDNFQERQYF. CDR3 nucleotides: TGTGCCAACAGGAGGGACAACTTCCAAGAGAGACAGTACTTC.

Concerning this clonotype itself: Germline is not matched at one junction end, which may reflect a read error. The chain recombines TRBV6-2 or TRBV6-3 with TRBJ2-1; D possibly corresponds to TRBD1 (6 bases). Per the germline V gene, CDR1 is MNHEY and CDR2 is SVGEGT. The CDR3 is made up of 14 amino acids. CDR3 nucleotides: TGTGGCAGCTCCGACTGGACAGCCCGCAATGAGCAGTTCTTC. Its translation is CGSSDWTARNEQFF.

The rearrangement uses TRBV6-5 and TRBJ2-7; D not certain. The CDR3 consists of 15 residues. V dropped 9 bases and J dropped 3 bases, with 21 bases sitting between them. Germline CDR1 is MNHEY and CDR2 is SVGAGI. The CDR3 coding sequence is TGTGCCAGTGGCAATGGGGAAGTCACTCACTACGAGCAGTACTTC. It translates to CASGNGEVTHYEQYF.

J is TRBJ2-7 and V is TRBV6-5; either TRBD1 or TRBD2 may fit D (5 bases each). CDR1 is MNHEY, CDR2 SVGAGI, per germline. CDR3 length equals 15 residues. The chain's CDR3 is CTSGNGGVTHYEQYF. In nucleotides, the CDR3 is TGTACAAGCGGCAATGGGGGAGTCACTCACTACGAGCAGTACTTC.

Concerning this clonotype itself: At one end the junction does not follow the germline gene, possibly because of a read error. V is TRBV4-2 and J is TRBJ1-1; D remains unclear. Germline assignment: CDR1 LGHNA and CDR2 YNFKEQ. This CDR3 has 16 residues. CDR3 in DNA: TGTGCCAGCAGCCAAGTTCAGAGGTCTAGAAACACTGAAGCTTTATTT. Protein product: CASSQVQRSRNTEALF.

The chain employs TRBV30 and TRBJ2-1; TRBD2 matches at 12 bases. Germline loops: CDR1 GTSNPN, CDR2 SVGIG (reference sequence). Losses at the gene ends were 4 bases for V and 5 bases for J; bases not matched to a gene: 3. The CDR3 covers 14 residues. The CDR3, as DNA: TGTGCCTGGATCGGACTAGCGGGGAACAATGAGCAGTTCTTC. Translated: CAWIGLAGNNEQFF. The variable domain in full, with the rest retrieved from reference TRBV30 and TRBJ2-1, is SQTIHQWPATLVQPVGSPLSLECTVEGTSNPNLYWYRQAAGRGLQLLFYSVGIGQISSEVPQNLSASRPQDRQFILSSKKLLLSDSGFYLCAWIGLAGNNEQFFGPGTRLTVL.

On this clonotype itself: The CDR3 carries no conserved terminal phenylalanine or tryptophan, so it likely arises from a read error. CDR3 sequence reads: CASSPEGRRSNEQFL. CDR3 nucleotide sequence: TGTGCCAGCAGCCCCGAGGGGAGGCGAAGCAATGAGCAGTTCCTC. The rearrangement uses TRBV11-3 and TRBJ2-1; tentative D call: TRBD2 (6 bases). With 5 bases removed from V and 6 bases from J, the gap between germline ends came to 17 bases. The CDR3 totals 15 residues. The V gene's germline CDR1 is SGHNT and CDR2 YENEEA.